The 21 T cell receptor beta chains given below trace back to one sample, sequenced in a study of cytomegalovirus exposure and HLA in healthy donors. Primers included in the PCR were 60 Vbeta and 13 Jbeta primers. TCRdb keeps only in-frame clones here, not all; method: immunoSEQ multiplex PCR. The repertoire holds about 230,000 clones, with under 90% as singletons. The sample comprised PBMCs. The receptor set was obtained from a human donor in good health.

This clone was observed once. DNA of the CDR3: TGTGCCATCAGTCCGGGACAGGAAACAGATACGCAGTATTTT. Translation gives CAISPGQETDTQYF. J is TRBJ2-3 and V is TRBV10-3; 8 bases agree with TRBD1. After removal of 5 bases from V and 3 bases from J, the junction contained 4 bases not matched to a gene. There are 14 residues in the CDR3. Per the germline V gene, CDR1 is ENHRY and CDR2 is SYGVKD.

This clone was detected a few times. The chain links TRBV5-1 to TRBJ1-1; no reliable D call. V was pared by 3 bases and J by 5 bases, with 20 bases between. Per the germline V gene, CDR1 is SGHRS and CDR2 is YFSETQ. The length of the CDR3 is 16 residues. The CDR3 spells CASSWPSREKGTEAFF. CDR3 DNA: TGCGCCAGCAGCTGGCCCTCCCGGGAAAAAGGGACTGAAGCTTTCTTT.

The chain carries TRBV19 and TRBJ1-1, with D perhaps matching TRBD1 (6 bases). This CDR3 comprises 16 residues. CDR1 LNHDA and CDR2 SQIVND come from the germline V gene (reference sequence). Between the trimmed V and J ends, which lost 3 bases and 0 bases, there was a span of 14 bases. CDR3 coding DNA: TGTGCCAGTAGTATTCGGGAGGGGGGGATGAACACTGAAGCTTTCTTT. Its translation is CASSIREGGMNTEAFF.

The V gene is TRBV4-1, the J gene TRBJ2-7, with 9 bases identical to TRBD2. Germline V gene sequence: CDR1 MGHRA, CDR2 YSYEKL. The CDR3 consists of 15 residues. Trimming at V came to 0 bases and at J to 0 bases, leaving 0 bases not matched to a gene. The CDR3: CASSQDSGSSYEQYF. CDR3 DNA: TGCGCCAGCAGCCAAGATAGCGGGAGCTCCTACGAGCAGTACTTC.

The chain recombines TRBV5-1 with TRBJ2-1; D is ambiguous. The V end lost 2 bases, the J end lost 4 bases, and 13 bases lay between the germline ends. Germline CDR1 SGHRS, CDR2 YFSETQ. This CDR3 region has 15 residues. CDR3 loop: CASSLTGFEYNEQFF. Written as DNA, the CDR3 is TGCGCCAGCAGCTTAACCGGTTTTGAATACAATGAGCAGTTCTTC.

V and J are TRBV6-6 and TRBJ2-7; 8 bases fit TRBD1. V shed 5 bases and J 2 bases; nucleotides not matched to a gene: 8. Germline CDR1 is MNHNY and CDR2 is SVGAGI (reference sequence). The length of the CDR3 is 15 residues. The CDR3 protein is CASSRGQGQTYEQYF. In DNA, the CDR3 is TGTGCCAGCAGTCGAGGACAGGGACAAACCTACGAGCAGTACTTC.

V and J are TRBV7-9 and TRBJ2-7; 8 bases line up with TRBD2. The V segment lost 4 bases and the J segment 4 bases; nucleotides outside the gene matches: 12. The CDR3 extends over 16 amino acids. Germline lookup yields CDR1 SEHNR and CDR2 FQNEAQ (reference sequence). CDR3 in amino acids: CASSSASLAGPYEQYF. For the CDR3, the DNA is TGTGCCAGCAGCTCCGCCTCCTTAGCGGGACCGTACGAGCAGTACTTC.

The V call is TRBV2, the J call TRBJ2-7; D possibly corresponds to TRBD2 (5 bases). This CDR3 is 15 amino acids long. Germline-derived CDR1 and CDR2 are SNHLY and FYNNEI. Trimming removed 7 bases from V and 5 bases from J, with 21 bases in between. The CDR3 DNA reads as TGTGCCAGCACCGGGCTGAGGGTCCTCGTCAACGAGCAGTACTTC. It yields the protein CASTGLRVLVNEQYF. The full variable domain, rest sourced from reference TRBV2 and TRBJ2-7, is EPEVTQTPSHQVTQMGQEVILRCVPISNHLYFYWYRQILGQKVEFLVSFYNNEISEKSEIFDDQFSVERPDGSNFTLKIRSTKLEDSAMYFCASTGLRVLVNEQYFGPGTRLTVT.

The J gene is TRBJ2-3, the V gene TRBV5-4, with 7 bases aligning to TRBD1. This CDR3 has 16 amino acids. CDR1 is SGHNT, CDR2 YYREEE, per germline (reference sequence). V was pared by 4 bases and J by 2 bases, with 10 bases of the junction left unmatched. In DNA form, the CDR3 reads TGTGCCAGCAGCCCCTCCGACAGGGTACTCACAGATACGCAGTATTTT. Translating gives CASSPSDRVLTDTQYF.

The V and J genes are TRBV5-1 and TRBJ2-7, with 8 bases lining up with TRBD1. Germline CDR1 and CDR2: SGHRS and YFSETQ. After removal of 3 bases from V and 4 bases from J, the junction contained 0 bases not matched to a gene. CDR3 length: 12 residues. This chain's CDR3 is CASSWTGYEQYF. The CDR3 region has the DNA TGCGCCAGCAGCTGGACAGGGTACGAGCAGTACTTC. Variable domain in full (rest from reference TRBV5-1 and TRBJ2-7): KAGVTQTPRYLIKTRGQQVTLSCSPISGHRSVSWYQQTPGQGLQFLFEYFSETQRNKGNFPGRFSGRQFSNSRSEMNVSTLELGDSALYLCASSWTGYEQYFGPGTRLTVT.

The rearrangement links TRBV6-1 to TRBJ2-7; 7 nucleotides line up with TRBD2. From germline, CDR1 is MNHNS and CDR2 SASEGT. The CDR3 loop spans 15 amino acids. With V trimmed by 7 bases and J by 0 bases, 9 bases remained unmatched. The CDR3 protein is CASKRDSPSSYEQYF. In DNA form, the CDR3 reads TGTGCCAGCAAGCGGGACTCTCCGAGCTCCTACGAGCAGTACTTC.

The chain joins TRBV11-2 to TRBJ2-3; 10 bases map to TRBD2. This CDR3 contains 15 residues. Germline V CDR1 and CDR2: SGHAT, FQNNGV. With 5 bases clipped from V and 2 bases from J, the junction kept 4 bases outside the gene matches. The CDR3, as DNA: TGTGCCAGCAGCCAAGCGGGAGGGAACACAGATACGCAGTATTTT. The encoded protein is CASSQAGGNTDTQYF.

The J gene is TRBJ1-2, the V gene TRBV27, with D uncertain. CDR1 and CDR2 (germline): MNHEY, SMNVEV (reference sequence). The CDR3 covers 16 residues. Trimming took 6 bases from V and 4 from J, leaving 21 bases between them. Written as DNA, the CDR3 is TGTGCCAGCAGCTCGTGGGGAGTAACGGATTTCTATGGCTACACCTTC. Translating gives CASSSWGVTDFYGYTF.

CDR3 residues: CASKVTGSGNTIYF. The CDR3 region has the DNA TGTGCCAGCAAGGTTACAGGCTCTGGAAACACCATATATTTT. The chain is built from TRBV11-2 and TRBJ1-3, with a possible D match to TRBD1 (5 bases). CDR1 SGHAT and CDR2 FQNNGV come from the germline V gene. V was pared by 7 bases and J by 0 bases, with 10 bases between. The CDR3 consists of 14 residues.

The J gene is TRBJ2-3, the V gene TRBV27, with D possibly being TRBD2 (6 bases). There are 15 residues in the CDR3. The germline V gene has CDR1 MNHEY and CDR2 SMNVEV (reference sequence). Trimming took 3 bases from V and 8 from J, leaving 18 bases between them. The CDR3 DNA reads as TGTGCCAGCAGTTTTAGTAGCGGCCCAGCAGCTACGCAGTATTTT. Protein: CASSFSSGPAATQYF.

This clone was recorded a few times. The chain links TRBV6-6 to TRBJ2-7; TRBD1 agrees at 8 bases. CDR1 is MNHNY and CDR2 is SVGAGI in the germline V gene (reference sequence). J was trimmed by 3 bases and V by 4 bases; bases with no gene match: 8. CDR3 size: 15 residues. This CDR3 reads CASSLLTGEIYEQYF. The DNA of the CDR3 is TGTGCCAGCAGTTTGTTGACAGGGGAGATCTACGAGCAGTACTTC.

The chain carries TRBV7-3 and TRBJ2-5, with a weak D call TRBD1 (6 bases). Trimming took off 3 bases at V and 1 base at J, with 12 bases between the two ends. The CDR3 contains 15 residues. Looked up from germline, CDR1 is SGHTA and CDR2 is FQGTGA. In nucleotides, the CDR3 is TGTGCCAGCAGCTTCCTCAGGGGAAGCCAAGAGACCCAGTACTTC. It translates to CASSFLRGSQETQYF.

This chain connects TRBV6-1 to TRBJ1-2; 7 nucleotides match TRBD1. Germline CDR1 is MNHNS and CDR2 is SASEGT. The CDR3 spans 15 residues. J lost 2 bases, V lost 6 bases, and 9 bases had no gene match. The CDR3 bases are TGTGCCAGCAGCGAGGGACAGAGACAAAACTATGGCTACACCTTC. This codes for CASSEGQRQNYGYTF.

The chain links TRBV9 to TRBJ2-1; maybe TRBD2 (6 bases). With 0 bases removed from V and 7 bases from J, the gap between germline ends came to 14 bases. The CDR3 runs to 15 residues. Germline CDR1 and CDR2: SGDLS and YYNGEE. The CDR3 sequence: CASSVGGKELNEQFF. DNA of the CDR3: TGTGCCAGCAGCGTAGGCGGGAAGGAGCTAAATGAGCAGTTCTTC.

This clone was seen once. CDR3 region: CASSEGGQETQYF. In nucleotides, the CDR3 is TGTGCCAGCAGTGAAGGCGGCCAAGAGACCCAGTACTTC. The chain carries TRBV2 and TRBJ2-5; D unresolved. The V and J ends lost 1 base and 1 base respectively, with 4 bases between them. The CDR3 is made up of 13 amino acids. The germline V gene has CDR1 SNHLY and CDR2 FYNNEI.

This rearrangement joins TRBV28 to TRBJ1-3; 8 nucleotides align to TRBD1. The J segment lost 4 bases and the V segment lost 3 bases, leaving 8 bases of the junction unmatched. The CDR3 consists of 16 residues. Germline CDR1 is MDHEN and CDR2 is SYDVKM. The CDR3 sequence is CASSFRQGAEGNTIYF. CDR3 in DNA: TGTGCCAGCAGTTTCCGGCAGGGGGCGGAAGGAAACACCATATATTTT.